This T cell receptor beta chain is from a study of human T cells and chemical hapten exposure. Germline lookup yields CDR1 SGHTA and CDR2 FQGTGA. This CDR3 contains 14 residues. Trimming cost V 5 bases and J 5 bases, with 10 bases left between them. Stated time point: pre-sensitization, week 0. Treatment reported: therapeutic diphenylcyclopropenone sensitization with weekly scalp DPC. One entry per CDR3 protein, called by TCRdb with MiXCR from the RACE reads. Of about 260,000 distinct CDR3 sequences detected, over 8% appear once; the ten largest clones hold about 2.1%. The rearrangement links TRBV7-3 to TRBJ2-6; D unclear. This TCR derives from a woman aged 40 to 49 with alopecia areata. Some clones in this sample may be carry-over from other donors' samples. Sample: whole blood, taken in connection with sensitization to the hapten diphenylcyclopropenone (DPC). In DNA form, the CDR3 reads TGTGCCAGCAGCCCCGTTGTCCGGGCCAACGTCCTGACTTTC. Translating it yields CASSPVVRANVLTF.